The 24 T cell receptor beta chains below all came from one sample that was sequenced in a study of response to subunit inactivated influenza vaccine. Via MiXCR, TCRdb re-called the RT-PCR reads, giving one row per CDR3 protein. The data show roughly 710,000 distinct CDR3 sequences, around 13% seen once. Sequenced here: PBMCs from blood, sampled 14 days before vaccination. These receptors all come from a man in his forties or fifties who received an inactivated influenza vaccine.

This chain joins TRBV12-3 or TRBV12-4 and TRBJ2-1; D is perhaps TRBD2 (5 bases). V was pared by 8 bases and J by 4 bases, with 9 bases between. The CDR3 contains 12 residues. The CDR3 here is CASRPGYNEQFF. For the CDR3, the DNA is TGTGCCAGCCGCCCGGGGTACAATGAGCAGTTCTTC.

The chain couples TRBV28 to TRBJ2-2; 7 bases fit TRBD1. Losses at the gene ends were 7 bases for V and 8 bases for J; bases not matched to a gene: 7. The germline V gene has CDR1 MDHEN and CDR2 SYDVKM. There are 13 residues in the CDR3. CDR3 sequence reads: CASTVTGRGELFF. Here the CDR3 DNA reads TGTGCCAGCACTGTGACAGGGCGAGGGGAGCTGTTTTTT.

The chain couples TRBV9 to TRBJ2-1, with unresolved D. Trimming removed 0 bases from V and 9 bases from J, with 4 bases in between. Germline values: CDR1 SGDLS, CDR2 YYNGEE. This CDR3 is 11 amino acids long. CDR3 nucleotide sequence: TGTGCCAGCAGCGTAGATATTGAGCAGTTCTTC. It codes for CASSVDIEQFF. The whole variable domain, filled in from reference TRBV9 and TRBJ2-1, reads DSGVTQTPKHLITATGQRVTLRCSPRSGDLSVYWYQQSLDQGLQFLIQYYNGEERAKGNILERFSAQQFPDLHSELNLSSLELGDSALYFCASSVDIEQFFGPGTRLTVL.

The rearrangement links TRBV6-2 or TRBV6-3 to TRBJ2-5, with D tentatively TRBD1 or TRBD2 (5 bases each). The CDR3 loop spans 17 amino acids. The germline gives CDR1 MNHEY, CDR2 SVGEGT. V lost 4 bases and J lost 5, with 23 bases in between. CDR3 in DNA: TGTGCCAGCAGTTTCCCCCTGGGACCTACTGAAAAGGAGACCCAGTACTTC. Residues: CASSFPLGPTEKETQYF.

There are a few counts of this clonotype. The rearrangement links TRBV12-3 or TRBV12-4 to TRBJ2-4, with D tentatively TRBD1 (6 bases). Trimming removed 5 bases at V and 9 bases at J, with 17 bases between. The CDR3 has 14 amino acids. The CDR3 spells CASSALGGSTIQYF. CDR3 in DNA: TGTGCCAGCAGTGCGTTAGGGGGATCCACCATTCAGTACTTC.

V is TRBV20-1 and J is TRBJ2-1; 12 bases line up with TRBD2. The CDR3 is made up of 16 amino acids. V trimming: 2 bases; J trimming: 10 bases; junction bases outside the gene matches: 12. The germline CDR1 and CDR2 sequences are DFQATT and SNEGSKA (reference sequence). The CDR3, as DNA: TGCAGTGCTAGAACGTGGCTAGCGGGAGGGCCACAAGAGCAGTTCTTC. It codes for CSARTWLAGGPQEQFF.

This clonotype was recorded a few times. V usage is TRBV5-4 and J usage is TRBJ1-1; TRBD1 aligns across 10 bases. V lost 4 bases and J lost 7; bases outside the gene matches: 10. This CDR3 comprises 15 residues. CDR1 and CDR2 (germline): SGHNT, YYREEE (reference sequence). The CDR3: CASSPGDRGRIEAFF. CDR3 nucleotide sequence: TGTGCCAGCAGCCCGGGGGACAGGGGAAGGATTGAAGCTTTCTTT.

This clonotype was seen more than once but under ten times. Here the CDR3 reads CASSQEDRPESSYEQYF. CDR3 coding DNA: TGTGCCAGCAGCCAAGAGGACAGGCCGGAAAGCTCCTACGAGCAGTACTTC. The rearrangement joins TRBV14 to TRBJ2-7, with 7 positions matching TRBD1. The CDR3 runs 17 residues. CDR1 and CDR2 (germline): SGHDN, FVKESK. J gave up 0 bases and V 0 bases, and 8 bases lay outside the gene matches.

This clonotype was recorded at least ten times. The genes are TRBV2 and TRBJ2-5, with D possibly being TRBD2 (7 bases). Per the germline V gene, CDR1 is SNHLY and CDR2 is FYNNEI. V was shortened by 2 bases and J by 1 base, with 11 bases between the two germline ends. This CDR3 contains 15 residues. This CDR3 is CASSELAGAQETQYF. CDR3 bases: TGTGCCAGCAGTGAACTCGCGGGGGCCCAAGAGACCCAGTACTTC.

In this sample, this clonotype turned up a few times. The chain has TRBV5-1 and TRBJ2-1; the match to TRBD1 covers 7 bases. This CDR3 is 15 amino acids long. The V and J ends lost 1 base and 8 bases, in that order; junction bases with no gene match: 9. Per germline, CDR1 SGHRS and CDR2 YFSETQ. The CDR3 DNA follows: TGCGCCAGCAGCTTGAACAGGGGACCAGTCGATGAGCAGTTCTTC. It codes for CASSLNRGPVDEQFF.

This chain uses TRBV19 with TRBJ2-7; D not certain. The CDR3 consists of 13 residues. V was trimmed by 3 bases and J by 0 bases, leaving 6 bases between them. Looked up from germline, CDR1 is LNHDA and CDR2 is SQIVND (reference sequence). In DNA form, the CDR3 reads TGTGCCAGTAGTATTAGTCCCTCCTACGAGCAGTACTTC. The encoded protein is CASSISPSYEQYF. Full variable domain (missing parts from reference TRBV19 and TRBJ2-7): DGGITQSPKYLFRKEGQNVTLSCEQNLNHDAMYWYRQDPGQGLRLIYYSQIVNDFQKGDIAEGYSVSREKKESFPLTVTSAQKNPTAFYLCASSISPSYEQYFGPGTRLTVT.

CDR3: CASSQARGTSYNEQFF. In DNA form, the CDR3 reads TGTGCCAGCAGCCAAGCCAGGGGGACCTCCTACAATGAGCAGTTCTTC. The chain has TRBV4-2 and TRBJ2-1, with 7 nucleotides matching TRBD1. The ends lost 1 base at V and 0 bases at J; junction bases unmatched: 3. Germline V gene lookup returns CDR1 LGHNA and CDR2 YNFKEQ. The CDR3 is 16 residues long.

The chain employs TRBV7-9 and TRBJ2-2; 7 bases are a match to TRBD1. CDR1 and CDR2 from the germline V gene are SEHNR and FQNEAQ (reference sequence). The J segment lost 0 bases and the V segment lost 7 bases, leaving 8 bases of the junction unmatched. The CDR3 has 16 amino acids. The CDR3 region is CASIRQGKSNTGELFF. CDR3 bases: TGTGCCAGCATCAGACAGGGAAAATCGAACACCGGGGAGCTGTTTTTT.

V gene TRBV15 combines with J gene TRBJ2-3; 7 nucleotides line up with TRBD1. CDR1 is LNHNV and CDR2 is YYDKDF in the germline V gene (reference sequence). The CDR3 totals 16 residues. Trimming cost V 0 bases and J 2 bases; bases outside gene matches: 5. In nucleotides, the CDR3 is TGTGCCACCAGCAGAGACATGACAGGGCTCACAGATACGCAGTATTTT. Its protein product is CATSRDMTGLTDTQYF.

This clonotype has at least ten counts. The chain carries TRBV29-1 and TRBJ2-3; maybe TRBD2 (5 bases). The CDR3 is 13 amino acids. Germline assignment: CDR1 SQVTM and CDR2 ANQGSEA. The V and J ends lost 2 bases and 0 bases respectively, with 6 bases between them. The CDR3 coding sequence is TGCAGCGTTGAACGGGGAAGCACAGATACGCAGTATTTT. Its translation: CSVERGSTDTQYF.

In nucleotides, the CDR3 is TGTGCCATCAGGTTAACAGGGGAGACAGATACGCAGTATTTT. This encodes CAIRLTGETDTQYF. The V call is TRBV10-3, the J call TRBJ2-3; the match to TRBD1 covers 7 bases. Germline CDR1 reads ENHRY; CDR2 reads SYGVKD. Unmatched junction bases numbered 6, after V lost 6 bases and J lost 3 bases. The CDR3 length is 14 residues.

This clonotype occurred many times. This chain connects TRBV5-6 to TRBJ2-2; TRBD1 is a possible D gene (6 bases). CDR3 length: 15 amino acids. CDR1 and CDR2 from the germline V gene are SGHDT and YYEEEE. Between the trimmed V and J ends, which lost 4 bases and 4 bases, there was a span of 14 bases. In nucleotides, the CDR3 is TGTGCCAGCAGCCCATTTTTAGGGGGCACCGGGGAGCTGTTTTTT. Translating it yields CASSPFLGGTGELFF.

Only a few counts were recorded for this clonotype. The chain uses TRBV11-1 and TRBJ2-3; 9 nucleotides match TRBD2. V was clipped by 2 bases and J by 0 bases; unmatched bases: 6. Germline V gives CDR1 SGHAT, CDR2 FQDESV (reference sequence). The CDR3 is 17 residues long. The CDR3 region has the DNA TGTGCCAGCAGCTTAAGGGCTAGCGGGGCAAGCACAGATACGCAGTATTTT. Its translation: CASSLRASGASTDTQYF.

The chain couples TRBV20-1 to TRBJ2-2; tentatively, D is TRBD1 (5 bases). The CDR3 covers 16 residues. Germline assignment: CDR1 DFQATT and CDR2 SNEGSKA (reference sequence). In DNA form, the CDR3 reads TGCTGCGCTAGAGATTATAGACAGACGAACACCGGGGAGCTGTTTTTT. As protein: CCARDYRQTNTGELFF.

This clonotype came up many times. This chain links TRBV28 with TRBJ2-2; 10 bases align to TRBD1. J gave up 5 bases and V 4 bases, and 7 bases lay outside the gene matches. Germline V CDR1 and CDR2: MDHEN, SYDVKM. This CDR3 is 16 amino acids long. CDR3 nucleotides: TGTGCCAGCAGTTCCGACCGGGACAGGGGAACCGGGGAGCTGTTTTTT. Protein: CASSSDRDRGTGELFF.

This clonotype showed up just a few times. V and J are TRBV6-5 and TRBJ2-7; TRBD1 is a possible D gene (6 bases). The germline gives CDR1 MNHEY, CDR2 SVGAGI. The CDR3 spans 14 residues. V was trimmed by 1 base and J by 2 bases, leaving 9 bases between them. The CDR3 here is CASSYFEGAYEQYF. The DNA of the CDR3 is TGTGCCAGCAGTTACTTTGAGGGGGCCTACGAGCAGTACTTC.

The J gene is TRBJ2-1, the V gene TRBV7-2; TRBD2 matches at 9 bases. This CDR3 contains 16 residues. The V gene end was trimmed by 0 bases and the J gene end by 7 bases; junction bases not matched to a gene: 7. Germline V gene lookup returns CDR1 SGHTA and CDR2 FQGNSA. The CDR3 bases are TGTGCCAGCAGCTTAGCCCCGGGACTAGCTGCTAATGAGCAGTTCTTC. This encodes CASSLAPGLAANEQFF. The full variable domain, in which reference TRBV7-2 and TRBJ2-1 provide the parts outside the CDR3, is GAGVSQSPSNKVTEKGKDVELRCDPISGHTALYWYRQSLGQGLEFLIYFQGNSAPDKSGLPSDRFSAERTGGSVSTLTIQRTQQEDSAVYLCASSLAPGLAANEQFFGPGTRLTVL.

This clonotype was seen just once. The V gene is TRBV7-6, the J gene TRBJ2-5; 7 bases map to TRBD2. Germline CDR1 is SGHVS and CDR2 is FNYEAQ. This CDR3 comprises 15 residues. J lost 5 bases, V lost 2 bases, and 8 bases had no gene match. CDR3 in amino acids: CASSLIYGTTETQYF. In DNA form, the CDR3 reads TGTGCCAGCAGCTTAATCTATGGGACTACGGAGACCCAGTACTTC.

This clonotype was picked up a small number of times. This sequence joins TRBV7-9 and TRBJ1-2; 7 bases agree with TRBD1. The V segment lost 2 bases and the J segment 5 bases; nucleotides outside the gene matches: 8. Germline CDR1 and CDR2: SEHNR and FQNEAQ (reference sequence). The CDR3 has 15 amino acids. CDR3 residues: CASSLSPGQEYGYTF. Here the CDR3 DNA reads TGTGCCAGCAGCTTAAGTCCCGGACAGGAATATGGCTACACCTTC.